This T cell receptor (beta chain) was identified during a study of post-analysis software for immune sequencing data. On the study more broadly: The disease courses spanned relapsing-remitting, secondary progressive and progressive-relapsing forms of multiple sclerosis. Findings and caveats of the study: Clustering by F measure revealed strong co-clustering among samples prepared together in one batch. When compared against controls, multiple sclerosis patients showed significantly lower normalized Chao1 diversity.

TCR beta libraries were prepared from cDNA with unique molecular identifiers. It was from approximately 0.91 to 9.4 million T cells that approximately 500,000 cDNA molecules came. TCRdb passed the PCR reads through MiXCR, listing each CDR3 protein once. In the table there are roughly 200,000 distinct CDR3 sequences, roughly 28% of which are singletons. The table lists this clonotype with many counts. Its antigen is undetermined. This TCR derives from a girl aged 2-17 years with multiple sclerosis. Sample: blood.

The CDR3 sequence is CASSFSGKETQYF. The CDR3 coding sequence is TGCGCCAGCAGCTTTTCAGGGAAGGAGACCCAGTACTTC. The rearrangement joins TRBV5-1 to TRBJ2-5; maybe TRBD1 (5 bases). The CDR3 runs to 13 residues. V lost 2 bases and J 5 bases, leaving 10 bases between the germline ends. The germline gives CDR1 SGHRS, CDR2 YFSETQ. Combining the CDR3 with reference TRBV5-1 and TRBJ2-5 gives the whole variable domain KAGVTQTPRYLIKTRGQQVTLSCSPISGHRSVSWYQQTPGQGLQFLFEYFSETQRNKGNFPGRFSGRQFSNSRSEMNVSTLELGDSALYLCASSFSGKETQYFGPGTRLLVL.